A single sample is the source of the 8 T cell receptor beta chains below, sequenced in a study of T cell repertoires in cytomegalovirus infection. TCRdb redid the calling of the reads with MiXCR, one entry per CDR3 protein. The repertoire holds 250,000 or so distinct CDR3 sequences, with approximately 8.3% as singletons. The sample consisted of PBMCs. All receptors derive from a human donor in good health (CMV status not recorded). Some clones in this sample may be carry-over from other donors' samples.

This clonotype was recorded only once. CDR3 DNA sequence: TGTGCCAGCAGCCCCGGACTAGCGGGAGACGGGGAGCTGTTTTTT. Its translation is CASSPGLAGDGELFF. The chain is built from TRBV28 and TRBJ2-2, with 13 bases that match TRBD2. The V gene end was trimmed by 6 bases and the J gene end by 7 bases; junction bases not matched to a gene: 5. Germline CDR1 reads MDHEN; CDR2 reads SYDVKM. This CDR3 has 15 amino acids.

This chain links TRBV12-3 or TRBV12-4 with TRBJ1-1; D is undetermined. V lost 5 bases to trimming and J lost 1 base, with 8 bases between them. CDR3 length equals 13 residues. The CDR3 nucleotides read TGTGCCAGCAGTAAAATCACGAACACTGAAGCTTTCTTT. This encodes CASSKITNTEAFF.

The chain links TRBV12-3 or TRBV12-4 to TRBJ2-1; D is perhaps TRBD2 (6 bases). V lost 5 bases, J lost 4 bases, and 18 bases lay in between. There are 16 residues in the CDR3. CDR3 nucleotide sequence: TGTGCCAGCAGTCTCCGACCCCTCGGGGGATACAATGAGCAGTTCTTC. It specifies CASSLRPLGGYNEQFF.

This clonotype occurred many times. The V and J genes are TRBV12-3 or TRBV12-4 and TRBJ2-2; the match to TRBD2 covers 7 bases. This CDR3 region has 16 residues. The junction had 8 bases not matched to a gene; V was cut back by 3 bases and J by 4 bases. CDR3 DNA: TGTGCCAGCAGTTTTCAGCGGGGTTATAGCACCGGGGAGCTGTTTTTT. It translates to CASSFQRGYSTGELFF.

The sample holds a few counts of this clonotype. The V call is TRBV7-2, the J call TRBJ1-2; 8 bases line up with TRBD1. In germline, CDR1 is SGHTA, CDR2 FQGNSA. The junction had 18 bases not matched to a gene; V was cut back by 5 bases and J by 7 bases. This CDR3 contains 17 residues. The CDR3 here is CASSLVGTGPPMGGYTF. For the CDR3, the DNA is TGTGCCAGCAGCCTAGTGGGGACAGGCCCCCCAATGGGTGGCTACACCTTC.

This clonotype has at least ten counts. The chain employs TRBV7-2 and TRBJ1-1; 9 bases are a match to TRBD1. Germline assignment: CDR1 SGHTA and CDR2 FQGNSA. This CDR3 region has 17 residues. V was clipped by 5 bases and J by 0 bases; unmatched bases: 10. Written as DNA, the CDR3 is TGTGCCAGCAGCCCGGGACAGGGTCGAGGTTTGAACACTGAAGCTTTCTTT. Residues: CASSPGQGRGLNTEAFF.

This clonotype was detected ten times or more. The V call is TRBV11-3, the J call TRBJ1-1, with D tentatively TRBD1 (5 bases). Germline values: CDR1 SGHNT, CDR2 YENEEA. V was clipped by 5 bases and J by 1 base, with 8 bases between them. The CDR3 spans 13 residues. CDR3 sequence (DNA): TGTGCCAGCAGCACCACAGGGAACACTGAAGCTTTCTTT. This codes for CASSTTGNTEAFF.

This clonotype was found many times. The V gene is TRBV30, the J gene TRBJ2-7; no reliable D call. Deletions cut 0 bases from V and 4 bases from J, with 7 bases between. The germline V gene encodes CDR1 GTSNPN and CDR2 SVGIG (reference sequence). The CDR3 extends over 12 amino acids. The CDR3 spells CAWSVLGYEQYF. The CDR3, as DNA: TGTGCCTGGAGTGTATTGGGATACGAGCAGTACTTC.